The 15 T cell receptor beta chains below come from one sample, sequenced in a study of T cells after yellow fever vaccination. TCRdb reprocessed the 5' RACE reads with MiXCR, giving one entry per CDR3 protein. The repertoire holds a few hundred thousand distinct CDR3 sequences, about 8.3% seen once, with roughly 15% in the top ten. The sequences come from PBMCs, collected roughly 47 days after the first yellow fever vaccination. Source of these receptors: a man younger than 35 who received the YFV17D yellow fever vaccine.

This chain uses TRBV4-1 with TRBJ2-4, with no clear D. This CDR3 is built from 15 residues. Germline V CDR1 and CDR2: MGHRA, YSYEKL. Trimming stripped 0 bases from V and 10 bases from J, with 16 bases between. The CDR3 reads CASSQEMSRASIQYF. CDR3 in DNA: TGCGCCAGCAGCCAAGAGATGAGCCGTGCTAGTATTCAGTACTTC.

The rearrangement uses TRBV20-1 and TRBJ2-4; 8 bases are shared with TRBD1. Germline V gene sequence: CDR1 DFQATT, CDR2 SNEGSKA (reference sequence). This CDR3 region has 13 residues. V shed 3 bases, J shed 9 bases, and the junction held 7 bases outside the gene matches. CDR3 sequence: CSASGTGLRIQYF. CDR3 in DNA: TGCAGTGCTAGTGGGACAGGTCTGCGCATTCAGTACTTC.

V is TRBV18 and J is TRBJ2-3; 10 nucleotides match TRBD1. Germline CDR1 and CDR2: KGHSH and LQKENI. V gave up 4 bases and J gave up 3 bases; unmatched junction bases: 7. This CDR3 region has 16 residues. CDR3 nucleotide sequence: TGTGCCAGCTCACGCTTGGGACAGGGGAGGACAGATACGCAGTATTTT. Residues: CASSRLGQGRTDTQYF.

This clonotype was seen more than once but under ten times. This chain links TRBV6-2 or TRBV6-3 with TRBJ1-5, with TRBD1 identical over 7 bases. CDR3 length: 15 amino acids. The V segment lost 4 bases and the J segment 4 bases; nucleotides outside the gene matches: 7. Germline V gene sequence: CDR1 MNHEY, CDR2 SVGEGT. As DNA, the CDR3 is TGTGCCAGCAGTTTCTGGACAGGTATTAATCAGCCCCAGCATTTT. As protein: CASSFWTGINQPQHF.

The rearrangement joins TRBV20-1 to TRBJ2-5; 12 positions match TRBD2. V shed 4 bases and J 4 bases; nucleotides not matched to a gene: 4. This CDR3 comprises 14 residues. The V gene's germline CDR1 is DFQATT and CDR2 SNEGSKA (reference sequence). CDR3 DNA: TGCAGTGCTACTAGCGGGGGGGCTGGAGAGACCCAGTACTTC. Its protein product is CSATSGGAGETQYF.

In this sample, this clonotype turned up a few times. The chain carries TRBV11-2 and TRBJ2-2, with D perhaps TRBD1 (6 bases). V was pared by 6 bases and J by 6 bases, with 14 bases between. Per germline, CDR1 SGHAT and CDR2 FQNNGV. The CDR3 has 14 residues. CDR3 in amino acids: CASRDLQGPGELFF. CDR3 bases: TGTGCCAGCAGGGACTTACAGGGCCCCGGGGAGCTGTTTTTT. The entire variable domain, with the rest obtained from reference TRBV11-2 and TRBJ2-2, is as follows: EAGVAQSPRYKIIEKRQSVAFWCNPISGHATLYWYQQILGQGPKLLIQFQNNGVVDDSQLPKDRFSAERLKGVDSTLKIQPAKLEDSAVYLCASRDLQGPGELFFGEGSRLTVL.

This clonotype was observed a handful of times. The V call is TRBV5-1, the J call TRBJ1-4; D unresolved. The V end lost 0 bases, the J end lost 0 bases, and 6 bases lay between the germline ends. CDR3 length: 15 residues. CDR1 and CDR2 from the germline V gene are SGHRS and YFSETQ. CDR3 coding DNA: TGCGCCAGCAGCTTGGATGTGGCAACTAATGAAAAACTGTTTTTT. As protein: CASSLDVATNEKLFF.

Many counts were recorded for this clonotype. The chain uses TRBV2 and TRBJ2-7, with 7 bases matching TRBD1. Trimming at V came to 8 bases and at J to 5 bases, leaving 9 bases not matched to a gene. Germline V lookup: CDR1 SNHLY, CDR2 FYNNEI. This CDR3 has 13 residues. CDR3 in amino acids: CASDRVRTHEQYF. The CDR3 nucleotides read TGTGCCAGCGACAGGGTAAGAACCCACGAGCAGTACTTC.

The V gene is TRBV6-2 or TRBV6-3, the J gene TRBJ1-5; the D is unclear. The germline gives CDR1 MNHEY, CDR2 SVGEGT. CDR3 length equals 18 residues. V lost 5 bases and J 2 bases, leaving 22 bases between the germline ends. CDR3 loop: CASSSPYLSDTGNQPQHF. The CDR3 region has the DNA TGTGCCAGCAGTAGCCCGTACTTATCAGACACGGGCAATCAGCCCCAGCATTTT.

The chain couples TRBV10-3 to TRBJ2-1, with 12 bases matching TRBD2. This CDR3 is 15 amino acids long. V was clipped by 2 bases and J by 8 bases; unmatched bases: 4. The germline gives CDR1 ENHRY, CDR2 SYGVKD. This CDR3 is CAISEAPSGGDEQFF. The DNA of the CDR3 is TGTGCCATCAGTGAGGCCCCTAGCGGGGGGGATGAGCAGTTCTTC.

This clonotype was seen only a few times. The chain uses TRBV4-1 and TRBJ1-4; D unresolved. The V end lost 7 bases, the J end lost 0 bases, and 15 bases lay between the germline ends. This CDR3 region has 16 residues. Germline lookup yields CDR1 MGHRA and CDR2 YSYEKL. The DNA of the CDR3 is TGCGCCAGCACCCCGGGGAGCGTTTCAACTAATGAAAAACTGTTTTTT. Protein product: CASTPGSVSTNEKLFF.

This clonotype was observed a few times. CDR3 nucleotide sequence: TGCAGTATGAGGGTAATCGGAACTAATGAAAAACTGTTTTTT. Translating it yields CSMRVIGTNEKLFF. V is TRBV20-1 and J is TRBJ1-4; D is unclear. Germline lookup yields CDR1 DFQATT and CDR2 SNEGSKA (reference sequence). The CDR3 covers 14 residues. Trimming pared 8 bases from V and 1 base from J, leaving 14 bases between.

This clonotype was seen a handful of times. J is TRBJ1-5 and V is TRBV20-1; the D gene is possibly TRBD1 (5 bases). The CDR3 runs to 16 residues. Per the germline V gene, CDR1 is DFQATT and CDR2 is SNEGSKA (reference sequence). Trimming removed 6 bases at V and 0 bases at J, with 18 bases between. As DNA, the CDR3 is TGCAGTGCCCCGAACAGGCTAGGCGGTAGCAATCAGCCCCAGCATTTT. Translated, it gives CSAPNRLGGSNQPQHF.

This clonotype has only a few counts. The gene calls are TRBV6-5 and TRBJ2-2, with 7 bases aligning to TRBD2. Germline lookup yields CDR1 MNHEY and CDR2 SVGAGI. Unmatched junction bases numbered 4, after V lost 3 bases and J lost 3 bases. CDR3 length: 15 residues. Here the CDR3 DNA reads TGTGCCAGCAGTTATTGGGGGGGGGACACCGGGGAGCTGTTTTTT. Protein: CASSYWGGDTGELFF.

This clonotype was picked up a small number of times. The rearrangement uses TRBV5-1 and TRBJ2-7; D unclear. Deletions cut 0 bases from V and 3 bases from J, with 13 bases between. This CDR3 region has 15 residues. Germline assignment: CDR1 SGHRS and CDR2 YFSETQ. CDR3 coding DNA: TGCGCCAGCAGCTTGGGGTGGACGACCGACTACGAGCAGTACTTC. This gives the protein CASSLGWTTDYEQYF.